What follows are 27 T cell receptor beta chains derived from one specimen sequenced in a study of patients and donors after allogeneic stem cell transplantation. TCRdb passed the RT-PCR reads through MiXCR, listing each CDR3 protein once. Of 390,000 or so distinct CDR3 sequences in the sample, around 15% are singletons; the top ten hold 7.2%. Source material: blood, either unsorted or a sorted T cell fraction (not recorded which). These receptors all stem from a human donor who was either an allogeneic HSCT recipient or a stem cell or donor lymphocyte infusion donor (not recorded which). It is not recorded whose cells these are; they may come from a transplant donor.

This chain uses TRBV7-9 with TRBJ1-4, with D possibly being TRBD1 (5 bases). Per the germline V gene, CDR1 is SEHNR and CDR2 is FQNEAQ (reference sequence). The ends were cut back, 5 bases at V and 6 bases at J, with 16 bases in the middle. This CDR3 contains 15 residues. The CDR3 DNA follows: TGTGCCAGCAGCGGCTACCGGGGACTCGATGAAAAACTGTTTTTT. The encoded protein is CASSGYRGLDEKLFF.

This clonotype was observed at least ten times. The V call is TRBV4-3, the J call TRBJ2-3; 8 nucleotides agree with TRBD1. Germline CDR1 reads LGHNA; CDR2 reads YSLEER. The CDR3 length is 14 residues. The J segment lost 3 bases and the V segment lost 6 bases, leaving 5 bases of the junction unmatched. CDR3 region: CASRGRGQTDTQYF. Here the CDR3 DNA reads TGCGCCAGCAGAGGCAGGGGGCAAACAGATACGCAGTATTTT.

The chain combines TRBV11-2 with TRBJ2-3; 7 nucleotides line up with TRBD2. The germline V gene has CDR1 SGHAT and CDR2 FQNNGV. CDR3 length: 16 amino acids. Trimming at V came to 4 bases and at J to 0 bases, leaving 7 bases not matched to a gene. In DNA, the CDR3 is TGTGCCAGCAGCTACCGGCGGGGGACTAGCACAGATACGCAGTATTTT. Encoded protein: CASSYRRGTSTDTQYF.

The chain links TRBV5-1 to TRBJ2-7; maybe TRBD2 (5 bases). CDR1 is SGHRS and CDR2 is YFSETQ in the germline V gene. The CDR3 runs to 16 residues. The ends were cut back, 4 bases at V and 3 bases at J, with 20 bases in the middle. CDR3 protein: CASSLGLVKILYEQYF. As DNA, the CDR3 is TGCGCCAGCAGCCTCGGACTGGTCAAGATCCTCTACGAGCAGTACTTC.

This clonotype has only a few counts. This chain links TRBV20-1 with TRBJ1-1; D uncertain. CDR3 length equals 12 residues. From germline, CDR1 is DFQATT and CDR2 SNEGSKA (reference sequence). Trimming shortened V by 5 bases and J by 1 base, and 8 bases separated the two germline ends. CDR3 DNA sequence: TGCAGTGCTGTCCACAGGAACACTGAAGCTTTCTTT. This codes for CSAVHRNTEAFF.

The chain joins TRBV5-1 to TRBJ2-3, with D possibly being TRBD1 (6 bases). Germline CDR1 SGHRS, CDR2 YFSETQ. This CDR3 comprises 14 residues. V lost 4 bases and J 4 bases, leaving 13 bases between the germline ends. CDR3 protein: CASSLQGTPDTQYF. CDR3 bases: TGCGCCAGCAGCCTACAGGGTACTCCAGATACGCAGTATTTT.

This clonotype has a handful of counts. The chain couples TRBV7-9 to TRBJ1-4; D remains ambiguous. Germline CDR1 is SEHNR and CDR2 is FQNEAQ (reference sequence). Trimming took off 5 bases at V and 0 bases at J, with 13 bases between the two ends. CDR3 length: 16 amino acids. DNA for the CDR3: TGTGCCAGCAGCACTACCCACCTAGCAACTAATGAAAAACTGTTTTTT. Amino acid sequence: CASSTTHLATNEKLFF.

The CDR3 is CASSPYRPRGGYEQYF. The CDR3 bases are TGTGCCAGCTCACCATATCGGCCGCGGGGGGGATACGAGCAGTACTTC. The chain recombines TRBV18 with TRBJ2-7; 9 bases fit TRBD2. J lost 4 bases, V lost 2 bases, and 9 bases had no gene match. Per the germline V gene, CDR1 is KGHSH and CDR2 is LQKENI. The CDR3 length is 16 residues.

This clonotype has ten or more counts. For the CDR3, the DNA is TGCGCCAGCAGCCCCGGACATCCCTCTGGGGCCAACGTCCTGACTTTC. This translates into CASSPGHPSGANVLTF. The chain combines TRBV5-1 with TRBJ2-6, with a tentative D call TRBD1 (5 bases). The CDR3 length is 16 residues. Germline V CDR1 and CDR2: SGHRS, YFSETQ. V was trimmed by 4 bases and J by 0 bases, leaving 11 bases between them.

This chain connects TRBV10-3 to TRBJ2-3; 8 bases align to TRBD2. The CDR3 runs 19 residues. CDR1 ENHRY and CDR2 SYGVKD come from the germline V gene. Trimming at V came to 10 bases and at J to 2 bases, leaving 23 bases not matched to a gene. The CDR3: CATTRPGFQAGANTDTQYF. The CDR3 DNA reads TGTGCCACCACCCGTCCAGGGTTTCAAGCGGGAGCGAACACAGATACGCAGTATTTT.

The J gene is TRBJ2-1, the V gene TRBV9; D perhaps matches TRBD1 (5 bases). Trimming took off 3 bases at V and 7 bases at J, with 8 bases between the two ends. The CDR3 consists of 12 residues. Germline CDR1 reads SGDLS; CDR2 reads YYNGEE. In DNA form, the CDR3 reads TGTGCCAGCAGCGGACACAGGAATGAGCAGTTCTTC. This translates into CASSGHRNEQFF.

This clonotype was picked up many times. J is TRBJ1-4 and V is TRBV20-1, with D possibly matching TRBD1 (5 bases). In germline, CDR1 is DFQATT, CDR2 SNEGSKA (reference sequence). The V and J ends lost 3 bases and 7 bases respectively, with 21 bases between them. There are 16 residues in the CDR3. CDR3 DNA sequence: TGCAGTGCTAGGAAGCTGGCAGCGGGGGGTTTTGAAAAACTGTTTTTT. The encoded protein is CSARKLAAGGFEKLFF.

The J gene is TRBJ2-5, the V gene TRBV27; D not certain. V lost 6 bases, J lost 5 bases, and 16 bases lay in between. The CDR3 extends over 14 amino acids. CDR1 is MNHEY, CDR2 SMNVEV, per germline (reference sequence). The chain's CDR3 is CASSHITSLETQYF. CDR3 nucleotides: TGTGCCAGCAGCCACATCACAAGTCTGGAGACCCAGTACTTC.

This rearrangement joins TRBV21-1 to TRBJ1-3; TRBD1 is the table's D call, not checked against the DNA. TRBV21-1 is given as a pseudogene. This CDR3 is built from 13 residues. The CDR3 region is CPLTGNSGNTIYF. CDR3 DNA sequence: TGCCCCTTGACAGGGAACTCTGGAAACACCATATATTTT.

There are a few counts of this clonotype. The gene calls are TRBV25-1 and TRBJ1-3; D gene uncertain. Between the trimmed V and J ends, which lost 3 bases and 7 bases, there was a span of 13 bases. CDR1 MGHDK and CDR2 SYGVNS come from the germline V gene. The CDR3 sequence is 14 residues long. The CDR3: CASSDLFGLNTIYF. CDR3 bases: TGTGCCAGCAGTGATTTGTTTGGCCTCAACACCATATATTTT.

This clonotype was found many times. CDR3 nucleotide sequence: TGTGCTAGTGCCCTGGGCGGTCAGCCCCAGCATTTT. It codes for CASALGGQPQHF. The genes are TRBV12-5 and TRBJ1-5; no clear D gene. CDR1 and CDR2 from the germline V gene are LGHNT and FRNRAP. The CDR3 length is 12 residues. V was trimmed by 7 bases and J by 6 bases, leaving 10 bases between them.

The chain has TRBV20-1 and TRBJ1-4; D gene unclear. The CDR3 contains 11 residues. The V end was cut by 1 base, the J end by 7 bases, with 4 bases between. Germline loops: CDR1 DFQATT, CDR2 SNEGSKA (reference sequence). Here the CDR3 reads CSARATEKLFF. Written as DNA, the CDR3 is TGCAGTGCTAGAGCCACTGAAAAACTGTTTTTT.

The chain has TRBV2 and TRBJ2-3; 8 bases are shared with TRBD2. The junction had 6 bases not matched to a gene; V was cut back by 3 bases and J by 4 bases. This CDR3 spans 15 amino acids. Germline CDR1 and CDR2: SNHLY and FYNNEI. The CDR3 reads CASSDPGGPPDTQYF. In DNA, the CDR3 is TGTGCCAGCAGTGACCCGGGAGGGCCCCCAGATACGCAGTATTTT.

This clonotype was observed a few times. The J gene is TRBJ2-5, the V gene TRBV5-1, with TRBD2 as a possible D gene (7 bases). Germline CDR1 and CDR2: SGHRS and YFSETQ. V was trimmed by 1 base and J by 3 bases, leaving 13 bases between them. The CDR3 has 15 residues. CDR3 sequence reads: CASSLTGRGKETQYF. CDR3 DNA sequence: TGCGCCAGCAGCTTGACAGGGAGGGGGAAAGAGACCCAGTACTTC.

This clonotype was observed many times. The chain has TRBV10-3 and TRBJ2-4; no clear D gene. V lost 3 bases and J lost 1, with 16 bases in between. CDR1 and CDR2 from the germline V gene are ENHRY and SYGVKD. This CDR3 region has 17 residues. In nucleotides, the CDR3 is TGTGCCATCAGTGATCAACCTTCTGCTCGGGCCAAAAACATTCAGTACTTC. It specifies CAISDQPSARAKNIQYF.

This clonotype has just a few counts. This chain uses TRBV6-5 with TRBJ2-3; TRBD2 matches at 7 bases. Trimming at V came to 4 bases and at J to 14 bases, leaving 9 bases not matched to a gene. The germline V gene encodes CDR1 MNHEY and CDR2 SVGAGI. This CDR3 has 12 residues. CDR3 in amino acids: CASSSRAGLAYF. CDR3 DNA sequence: TGTGCCAGCAGTTCTCGAGCGGGACTGGCGTATTTT.

This clonotype occurred a few times. The rearrangement uses TRBV19 and TRBJ2-1; 12 bases fit TRBD2. The CDR3 is 15 amino acids. Per the germline V gene, CDR1 is LNHDA and CDR2 is SQIVND (reference sequence). V shed 3 bases and J 5 bases; nucleotides not matched to a gene: 2. CDR3 in amino acids: CASSIRLAGDNEQFF. The CDR3 DNA reads TGTGCCAGTAGTATTAGACTAGCGGGAGACAATGAGCAGTTCTTC.

The J gene is TRBJ2-7, the V gene TRBV11-1, with TRBD2 as a possible D gene (6 bases). Trimming removed 1 base at V and 2 bases at J, with 18 bases between. Germline V gene data show CDR1 as SGHAT and CDR2 as FQDESV (reference sequence). This CDR3 region has 17 residues. The CDR3 spells CASSLEEGGILTYEQYF. The CDR3 DNA follows: TGTGCCAGCAGCTTAGAAGAGGGAGGAATTTTAACCTACGAGCAGTACTTC.

This clonotype was detected only a few times. The CDR3 DNA reads TGTGCCTGGAGTGTTTCAGGGATGAACACTGAAGCTTTCTTT. Translation gives CAWSVSGMNTEAFF. This chain connects TRBV30 to TRBJ1-1, with D tentatively TRBD1 (5 bases). V lost 0 bases and J 0 bases, leaving 8 bases between the germline ends. Germline V gene sequence: CDR1 GTSNPN, CDR2 SVGIG (reference sequence). The CDR3 spans 14 residues.

The rearrangement joins TRBV11-2 to TRBJ2-1; 10 bases align to TRBD2. This CDR3 comprises 15 residues. V was clipped by 4 bases and J by 4 bases; unmatched bases: 4. The germline V gene has CDR1 SGHAT and CDR2 FQNNGV. The CDR3 protein is CASSSQLAGYNEQFF. In nucleotides, the CDR3 is TGTGCCAGCAGCTCCCAACTAGCGGGGTACAATGAGCAGTTCTTC.

This clonotype has only a few counts. V gene TRBV15 combines with J gene TRBJ2-3, with 7 nucleotides matching TRBD1. Germline assignment: CDR1 LNHNV and CDR2 YYDKDF (reference sequence). The ends lost 3 bases at V and 5 bases at J; junction bases unmatched: 14. The CDR3 is 17 residues long. CDR3 region: CATSRDDRQGLRDTQYF. The CDR3 DNA is TGTGCCACCAGCAGGGATGATAGACAGGGCCTCAGAGATACGCAGTATTTT.

This clonotype appeared a few times. The V gene is TRBV27, the J gene TRBJ2-2; perhaps TRBD1 as D (5 bases). V lost 4 bases and J 3 bases, leaving 12 bases between the germline ends. CDR3 size: 15 residues. CDR1 is MNHEY, CDR2 SMNVEV, per germline (reference sequence). The CDR3 protein is CASSSSQGYTGELFF. As DNA, the CDR3 is TGTGCCAGCAGTTCGTCCCAGGGTTACACCGGGGAGCTGTTTTTT.